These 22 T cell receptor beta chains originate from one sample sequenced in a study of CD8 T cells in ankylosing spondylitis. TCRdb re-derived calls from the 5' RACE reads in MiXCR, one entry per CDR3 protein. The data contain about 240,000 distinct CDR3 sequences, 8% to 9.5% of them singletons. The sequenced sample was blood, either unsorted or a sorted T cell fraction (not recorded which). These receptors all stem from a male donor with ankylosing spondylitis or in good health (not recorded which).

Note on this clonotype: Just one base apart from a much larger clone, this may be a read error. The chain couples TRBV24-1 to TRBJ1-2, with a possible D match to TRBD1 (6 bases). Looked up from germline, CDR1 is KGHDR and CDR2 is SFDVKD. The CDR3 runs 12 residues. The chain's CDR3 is CATRGDNYGYPF. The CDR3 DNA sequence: TGTGCCACCAGGGGGGACAACTATGGCTACCCCTTC.

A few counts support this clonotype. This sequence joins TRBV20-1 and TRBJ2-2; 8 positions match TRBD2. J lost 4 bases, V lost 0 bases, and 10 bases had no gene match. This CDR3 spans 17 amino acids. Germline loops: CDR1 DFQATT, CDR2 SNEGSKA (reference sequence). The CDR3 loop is CSARDNTGGPGTGELFF. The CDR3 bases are TGCAGTGCTAGAGATAATACGGGAGGGCCGGGCACCGGGGAGCTGTTTTTT.

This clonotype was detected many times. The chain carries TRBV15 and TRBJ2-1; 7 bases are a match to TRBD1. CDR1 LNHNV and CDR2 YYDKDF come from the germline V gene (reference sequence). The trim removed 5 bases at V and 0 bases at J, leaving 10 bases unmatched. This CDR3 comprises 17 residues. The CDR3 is CATSARGQPDSYNEQFF. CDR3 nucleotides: TGTGCCACCAGCGCTAGGGGACAGCCCGACTCCTACAATGAGCAGTTCTTC.

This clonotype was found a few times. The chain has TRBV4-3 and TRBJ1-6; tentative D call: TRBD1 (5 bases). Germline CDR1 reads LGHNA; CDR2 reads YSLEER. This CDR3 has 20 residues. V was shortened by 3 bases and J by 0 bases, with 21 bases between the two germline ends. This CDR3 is CASSQMGGKGFRSYNSPLHF. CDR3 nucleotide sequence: TGCGCCAGCAGCCAGATGGGGGGAAAAGGGTTTCGCTCCTATAATTCACCCCTCCACTTT.

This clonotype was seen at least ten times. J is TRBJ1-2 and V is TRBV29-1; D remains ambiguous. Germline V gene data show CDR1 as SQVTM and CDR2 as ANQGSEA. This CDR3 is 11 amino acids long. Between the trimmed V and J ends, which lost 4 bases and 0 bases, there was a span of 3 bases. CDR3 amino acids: CSVGANYGYTF. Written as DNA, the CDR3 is TGCAGCGTTGGGGCTAACTATGGCTACACCTTC.

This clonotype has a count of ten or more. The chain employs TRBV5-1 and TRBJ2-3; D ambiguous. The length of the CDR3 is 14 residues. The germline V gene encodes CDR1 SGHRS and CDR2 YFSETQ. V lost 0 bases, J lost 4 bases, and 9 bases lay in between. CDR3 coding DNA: TGCGCCAGCAGCTTGGCCCCAGGATCAGATACGCAGTATTTT. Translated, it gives CASSLAPGSDTQYF.

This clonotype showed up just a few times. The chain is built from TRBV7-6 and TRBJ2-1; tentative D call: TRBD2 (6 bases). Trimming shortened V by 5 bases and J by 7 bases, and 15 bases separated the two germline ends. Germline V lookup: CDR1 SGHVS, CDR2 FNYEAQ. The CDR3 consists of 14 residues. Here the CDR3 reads CASSAMGGRNEQFF. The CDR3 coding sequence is TGTGCCAGCAGCGCAATGGGAGGAAGAAATGAGCAGTTCTTC.

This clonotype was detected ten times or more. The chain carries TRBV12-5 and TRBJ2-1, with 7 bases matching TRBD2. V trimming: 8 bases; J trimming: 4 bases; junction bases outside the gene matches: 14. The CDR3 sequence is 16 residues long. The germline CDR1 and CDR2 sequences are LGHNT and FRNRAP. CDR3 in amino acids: CASTLRSGRSYNEQFF. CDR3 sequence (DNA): TGTGCTAGTACCCTACGGTCCGGGAGGTCATACAATGAGCAGTTCTTC.

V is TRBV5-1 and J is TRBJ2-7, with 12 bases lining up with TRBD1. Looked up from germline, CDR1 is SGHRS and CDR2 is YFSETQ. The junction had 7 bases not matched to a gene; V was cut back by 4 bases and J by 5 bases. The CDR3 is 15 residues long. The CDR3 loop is CASSVGTGGFDEQYF. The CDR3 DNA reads TGCGCCAGCAGCGTCGGGACAGGGGGCTTCGACGAGCAGTACTTC.

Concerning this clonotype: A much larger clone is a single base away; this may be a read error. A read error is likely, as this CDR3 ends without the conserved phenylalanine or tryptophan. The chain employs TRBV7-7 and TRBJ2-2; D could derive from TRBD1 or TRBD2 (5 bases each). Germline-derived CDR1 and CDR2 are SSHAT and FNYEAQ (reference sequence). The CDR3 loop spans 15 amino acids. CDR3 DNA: TGTGCTAGCAGCTTAGAGGCAGGGACCACCGGGGAGCTGTTTCTT. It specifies CASSLEAGTTGELFL.

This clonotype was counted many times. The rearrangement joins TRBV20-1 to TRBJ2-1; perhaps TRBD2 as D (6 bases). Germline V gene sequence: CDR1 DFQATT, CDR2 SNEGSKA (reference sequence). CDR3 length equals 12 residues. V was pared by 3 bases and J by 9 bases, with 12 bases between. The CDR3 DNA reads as TGCAGTGCTAGTTACACTAGCCGTGAGCAGTTCTTC. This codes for CSASYTSREQFF.

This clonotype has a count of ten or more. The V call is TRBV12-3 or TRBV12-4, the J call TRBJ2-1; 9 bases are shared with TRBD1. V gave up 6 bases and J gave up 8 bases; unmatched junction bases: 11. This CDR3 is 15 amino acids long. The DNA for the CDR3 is TGTGCCAGCAGCCCCCTCGGGACAGGGCTCGATGAGCAGTTCTTC. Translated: CASSPLGTGLDEQFF.

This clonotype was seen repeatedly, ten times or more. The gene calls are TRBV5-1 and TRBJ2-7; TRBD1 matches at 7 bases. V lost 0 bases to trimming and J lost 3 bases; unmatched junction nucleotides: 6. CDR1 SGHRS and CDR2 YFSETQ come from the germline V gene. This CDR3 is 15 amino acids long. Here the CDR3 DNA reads TGCGCCAGCAGCTTGGGACAGGGAAGTAACTACGAGCAGTACTTC. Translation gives CASSLGQGSNYEQYF.

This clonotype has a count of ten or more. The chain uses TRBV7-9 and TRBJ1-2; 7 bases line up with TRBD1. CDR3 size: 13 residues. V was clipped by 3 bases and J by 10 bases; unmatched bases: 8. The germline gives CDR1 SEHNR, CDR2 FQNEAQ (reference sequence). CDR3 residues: CASSLGTVLPYTF. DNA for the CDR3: TGTGCCAGCAGCTTGGGGACAGTTCTTCCCTACACCTTC.

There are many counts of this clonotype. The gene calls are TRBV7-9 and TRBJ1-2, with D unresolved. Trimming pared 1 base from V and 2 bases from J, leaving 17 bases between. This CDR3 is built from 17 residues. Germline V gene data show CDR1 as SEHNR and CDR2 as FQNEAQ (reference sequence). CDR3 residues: CASSLGSRSLRNYGYTF. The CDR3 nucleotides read TGTGCCAGCAGCTTAGGGTCCCGGAGTCTAAGAAACTATGGCTACACCTTC.

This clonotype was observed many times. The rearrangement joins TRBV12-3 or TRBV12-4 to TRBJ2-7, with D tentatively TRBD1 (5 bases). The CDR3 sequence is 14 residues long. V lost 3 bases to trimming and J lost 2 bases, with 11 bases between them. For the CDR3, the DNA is TGTGCCAGCAGTTTGAGTCGACAGCCCTACGAGCAGTACTTC. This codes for CASSLSRQPYEQYF.

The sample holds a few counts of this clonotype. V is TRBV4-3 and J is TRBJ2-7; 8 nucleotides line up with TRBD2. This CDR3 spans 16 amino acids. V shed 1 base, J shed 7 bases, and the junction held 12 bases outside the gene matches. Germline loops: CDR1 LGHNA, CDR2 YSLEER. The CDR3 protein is CASSQGKSGGPREQYF. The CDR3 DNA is TGCGCCAGCAGCCAAGGGAAATCGGGAGGGCCTCGGGAGCAGTACTTC.

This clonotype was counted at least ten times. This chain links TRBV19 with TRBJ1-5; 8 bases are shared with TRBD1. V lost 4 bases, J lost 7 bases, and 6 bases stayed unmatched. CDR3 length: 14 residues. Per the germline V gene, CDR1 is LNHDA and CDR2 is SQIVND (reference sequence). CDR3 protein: CASSTTGGAQPQHF. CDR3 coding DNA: TGTGCCAGTAGTACTACAGGGGGAGCGCAGCCCCAGCATTTT.

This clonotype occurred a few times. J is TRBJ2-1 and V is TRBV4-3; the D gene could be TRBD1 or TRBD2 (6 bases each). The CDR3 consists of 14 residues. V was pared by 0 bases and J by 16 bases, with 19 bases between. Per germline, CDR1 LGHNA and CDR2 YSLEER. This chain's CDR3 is CASSQDRRGTDDFF. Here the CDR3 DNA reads TGCGCCAGCAGCCAAGATAGGAGGGGGACCGACGATTTCTTC.

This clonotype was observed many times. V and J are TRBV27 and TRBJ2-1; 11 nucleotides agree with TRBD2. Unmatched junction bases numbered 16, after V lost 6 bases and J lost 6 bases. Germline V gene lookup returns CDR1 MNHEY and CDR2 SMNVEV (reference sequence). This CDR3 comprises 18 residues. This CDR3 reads CASSGRLAGTFKGNEQFF. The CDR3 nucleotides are TGTGCCAGCAGCGGTAGACTAGCGGGGACCTTTAAGGGCAATGAGCAGTTCTTC.

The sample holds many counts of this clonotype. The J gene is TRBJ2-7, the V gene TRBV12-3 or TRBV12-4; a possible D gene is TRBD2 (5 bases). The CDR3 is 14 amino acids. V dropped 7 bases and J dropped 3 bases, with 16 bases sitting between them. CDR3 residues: CASTPRSGSYEQYF. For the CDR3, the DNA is TGTGCCAGCACACCAAGAAGTGGGAGCTACGAGCAGTACTTC.

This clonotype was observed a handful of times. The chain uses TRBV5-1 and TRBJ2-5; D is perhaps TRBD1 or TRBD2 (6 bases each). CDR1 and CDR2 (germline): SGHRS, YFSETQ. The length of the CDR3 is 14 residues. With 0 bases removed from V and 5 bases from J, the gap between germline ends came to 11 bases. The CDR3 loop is CASSLVGGSETQYF. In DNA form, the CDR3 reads TGCGCCAGCAGCTTGGTAGGGGGGTCGGAGACCCAGTACTTC.